What follows describes a single T cell receptor beta chain. The data originate from a study of T cell changes during pregnancy in multiple sclerosis. The CDR3 has 19 residues. V was pared by 6 bases and J by 1 base, with 17 bases of the junction left unmatched. CDR1 LNHDA and CDR2 SQIVND come from the germline V gene (reference sequence). Data came from immunoSEQ multiplex PCR; TCRdb stores just in-frame clones and leaves some out. This table holds about 99,000 clones, roughly nine tenths found once. The genes are TRBV19 and TRBJ1-5; TRBD1 matches 8 bases. The TCR sequence derives from a female donor with multiple sclerosis, enrolled in a pregnancy study. The source material was peripheral blood, sampled after pregnancy. CDR3: CASSRQAGGLGGSNQPQHF. In DNA, the CDR3 is TGTGCCAGTAGCCGTCAGGCAGGGGGCCTTGGTGGAAGCAATCAGCCCCAGCATTTT.